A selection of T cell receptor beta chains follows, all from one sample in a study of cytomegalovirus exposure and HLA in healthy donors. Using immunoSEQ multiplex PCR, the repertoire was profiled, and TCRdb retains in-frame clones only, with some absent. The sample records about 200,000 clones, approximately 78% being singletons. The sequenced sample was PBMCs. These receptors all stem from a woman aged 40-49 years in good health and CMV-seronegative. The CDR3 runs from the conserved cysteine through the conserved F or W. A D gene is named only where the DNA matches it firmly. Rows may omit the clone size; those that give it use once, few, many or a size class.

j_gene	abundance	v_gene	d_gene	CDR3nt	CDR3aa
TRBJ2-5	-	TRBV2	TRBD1	TGTGCCAGCAGTGGTGGGACAGGCCGGCGGGAGACCCAGTACTTC	CASSGGTGRRETQYF
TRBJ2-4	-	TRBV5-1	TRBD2	TGCGCCAGCAACCTACAGGGCGGGAGGGACATTCAGTACTTC	CASNLQGGRDIQYF
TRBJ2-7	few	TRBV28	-	TGTGCCAGCAGTTTGAGGCAGGGAAGGGACTACGAGCAGTACTTC	CASSLRQGRDYEQYF
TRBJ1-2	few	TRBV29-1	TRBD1	TGCAGCGTTGACGACAGGGTCGGATATGGCTACACCTTC	CSVDDRVGYGYTF
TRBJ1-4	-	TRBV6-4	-	TGTGCCAGCAGTCCCTATGACCCAGGGTTGAGAGGCGAAAAACTGTTTTTT	CASSPYDPGLRGEKLFF
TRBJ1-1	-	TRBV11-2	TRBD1	TGTGCCAGCAGCTTGACAGGGGGGGCTTGGATGGGCACTGAAGCTTTCTTT	CASSLTGGAWMGTEAFF
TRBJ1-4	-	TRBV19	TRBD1	TGTGCCAGTAGCCTCGGGACAGCTCCCGAAAAACTGTTTTTT	CASSLGTAPEKLFF
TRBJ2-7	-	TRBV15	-	TGTGCCACCAGCAGAGATTGGGGCCTTCGGGACATTGGGCAGTACTTC	CATSRDWGLRDIGQYF
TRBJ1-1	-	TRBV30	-	TGTGCCTGGAGTGTACCAGTTCTCACTGAAGCTTTCTTT	CAWSVPVLTEAFF
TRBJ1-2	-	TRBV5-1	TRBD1	TGCGCCAGCAGCTTGGATAGCAGGGGGAACTATGGCTACACCTTC	CASSLDSRGNYGYTF
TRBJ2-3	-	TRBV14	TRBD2	TGTGCCAGCAGCCAAGTGACTAGCGGCACAGATACGCAGTATTTT	CASSQVTSGTDTQYF
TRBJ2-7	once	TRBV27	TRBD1	TGTGCCAGCAGCCCGGGCCTCCGGGACAGATCCTACGAGCAGTACTTC	CASSPGLRDRSYEQYF
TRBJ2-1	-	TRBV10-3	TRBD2	TGTGCCATCAGTGACAGGACTAGCGGGAGTTCTTACAATGAGCAGTTCTTC	CAISDRTSGSSYNEQFF
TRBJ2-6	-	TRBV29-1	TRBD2	TGCAGCGTTGGGGGCCTACTAGCGGGAGGGCTTGGGGCCAACGTCCTGACTTTC	CSVGGLLAGGLGANVLTF
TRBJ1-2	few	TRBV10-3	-	TGTGCCATCAGTGAGGGGGCATCGGGTGGCTACACCTTC	CAISEGASGGYTF
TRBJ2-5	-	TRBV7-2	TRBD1	TGTGCCAGCAGTTCTCTGACAGGGACCAAAAGGGAGACCCAGTACTTC	CASSSLTGTKRETQYF
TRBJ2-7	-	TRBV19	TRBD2	TGTGCCAGTAGTTTAGCGGGAGCACCCTGGGAGCAGTACTTC	CASSLAGAPWEQYF
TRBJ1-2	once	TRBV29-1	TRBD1	TGCAGCGTGGCACAGGGGACTAACTATGGCTACACCTTC	CSVAQGTNYGYTF
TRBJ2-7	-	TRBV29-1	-	TGCAGCGTCTCAGGAGGTAGCTCCTACGAGCAGTACTTC	CSVSGGSSYEQYF
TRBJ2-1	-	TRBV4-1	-	TGCGCCAGCAGCCAAGACGGTAGCTACAATGAGCAGTTCTTC	CASSQDGSYNEQFF
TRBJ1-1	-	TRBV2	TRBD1	TGTGCCAGCATGGAGACAGGGGGCGGTTTTAACCCTGAAGCTTTCTTT	CASMETGGGFNPEAFF